The rows below give T cell receptor beta chains drawn from one sample of a study of response to subunit inactivated influenza vaccine. TCRdb analysed the RT-PCR reads with MiXCR anew, one entry per CDR3 protein. The data contain 560,000 or so distinct CDR3 sequences, approximately 7.7% of them seen just once; the ten biggest clones take up 10% to 15%. The source material was PBMCs from blood, sampled around 25 months after vaccination. These receptors all stem from a man aged 50-75 years who received an inactivated influenza vaccine. Each CDR3 is given with its conserved first and last residue. D genes are given only for firm matches. A clone size is listed for some rows: how often the clone was seen (once, few, many), or a class if it is expanded.

size | J | V | length | D | DNA | CDR3
few | TRBJ2-3 | TRBV19 | 13 | - | TGTGCCAGTATGAACCCACCCACAGATACGCAGTATTTT | CASMNPPTDTQYF
many | TRBJ1-2 | TRBV12-3/TRBV12-4 | 15 | - | TGTGCCAGCAGCCAGGCCCGGGGGGGCAACTATGGCTACACCTTC | CASSQARGGNYGYTF
many | TRBJ2-5 | TRBV12-3/TRBV12-4 | 15 | TRBD2 | TGTGCCAGCAGTTCTACTGGGAGGGTTCAAGAGACCCAGTACTTC | CASSSTGRVQETQYF
- | TRBJ2-4 | TRBV28 | 17 | - | TGTGCCAGCAGTCCCCGGGTGCGTTCCTCGGCCAAAAACATTCAGTACTTC | CASSPRVRSSAKNIQYF
many | TRBJ2-3 | TRBV12-3/TRBV12-4 | 14 | - | TGTGCCAGCAGTTTTGGTGGGAGGACGGATACGCAGTATTTT | CASSFGGRTDTQYF
few | TRBJ1-6 | TRBV2 | 16 | - | TGTGCCAGCAGCCAACTACAGGGCGCCAAAAATTCACCCCTCCACTTT | CASSQLQGAKNSPLHF
- | TRBJ1-2 | TRBV27 | 16 | - | TGTGCCAGCAGTCCCTCCTGGGGTGAACTGGGATATGGCTACACCTTC | CASSPSWGELGYGYTF
many | TRBJ2-1 | TRBV20-1 | 14 | - | TGCAGTGCTAGGCCACGGAGGTCCTACAATGAGCAGTTCTTC | CSARPRRSYNEQFF
few | TRBJ1-6 | TRBV2 | 14 | TRBD1 | TGTGCCAGCAGGTCCGGGACAGGGGGTTTGGCCCTCCACTTT | CASRSGTGGLALHF
many | TRBJ2-7 | TRBV5-1 | 15 | - | TGCGCCAGCAGCTTGGTCGCAGACAACTCCTACGAGCAGTACTTC | CASSLVADNSYEQYF
- | TRBJ1-2 | TRBV12-3/TRBV12-4 | 18 | TRBD1 | TGTGCCAGCAGTTTTTCGACAGGGAGAGGAAGGCGACGAGGAGGCTACACCTTC | CASSFSTGRGRRRGGYTF
many | TRBJ1-1 | TRBV29-1 | 14 | - | TGCAGCGTTGCTGAGGGCGGAAGTGGGACTGAAGCTTTCTTT | CSVAEGGSGTEAFF
many | TRBJ1-3 | TRBV20-1 | 13 | TRBD1 | TGCAGTGCTACCACAGGGGTGGGAAACACCATATATTTT | CSATTGVGNTIYF
few | TRBJ2-7 | TRBV15 | 16 | TRBD2 | TGTGCCACCAGCAGATCTCAGCGGGAGGGCTCCTACGAGCAGTACTTC | CATSRSQREGSYEQYF
few | TRBJ1-5 | TRBV19 | 14 | - | TGTGCCAGTAGTACAGCGGCAGGGGTGCAGCCCCAGCATTTT | CASSTAAGVQPQHF
- | TRBJ1-4 | TRBV12-3/TRBV12-4 | 15 | TRBD1 | TGTGCCAGCAGTTTAGCCGGGACAGGTCACGAAAAACTGTTTTTT | CASSLAGTGHEKLFF
many | TRBJ2-3 | TRBV12-3/TRBV12-4 | 16 | - | TGTGCCAGCAGTCTTCAGGCTAAACCTAGCACAGATACGCAGTATTTT | CASSLQAKPSTDTQYF
few | TRBJ2-2 | TRBV27 | 14 | - | TGTGCCAGCCGCCCGGGGGGCTACACCGGGGAGCTGTTTTTT | CASRPGGYTGELFF
few | TRBJ1-1 | TRBV7-2 | 16 | - | TGTGCCAGCAGCTTAGAGATTGGGCGGAGGAACACTGAAGCTTTCTTT | CASSLEIGRRNTEAFF
many | TRBJ1-5 | TRBV10-3 | 14 | - | TGTGCCATCAGTGGGCAGGATAGCAATCAGCCCCAGCATTTT | CAISGQDSNQPQHF
few | TRBJ2-7 | TRBV19 | 14 | - | TGTGCCAGTAGTCCTAGTGGGGCATCCTACGAGCAGTACTTC | CASSPSGASYEQYF
few | TRBJ2-5 | TRBV15 | 16 | TRBD1 | TGTGCCACCAGCAGAGGACAGGGGAAGTACCAAGAGACCCAGTACTTC | CATSRGQGKYQETQYF
- | TRBJ1-4 | TRBV4-2 | 16 | - | TGTGCCAGCAGCCAAGAATCGGGGGCAACTAATGAAAAACTGTTTTTT | CASSQESGATNEKLFF
many | TRBJ2-4 | TRBV4-1 | 16 | - | TGCGCCAGCAGCCAAGGACCGGCCTCGGGCAAAAACATTCAGTACTTC | CASSQGPASGKNIQYF
few | TRBJ2-2 | TRBV19 | 16 | - | TGTGCCAGTAGTATGGATAAACGGGGGCGCCCCGGGGAGCTGTTTTTT | CASSMDKRGRPGELFF
few | TRBJ2-7 | TRBV11-2 | 15 | - | TGTGCCAGCAGCTCGCAGGGAAAGGGGGTCTACGAGCAGTACTTC | CASSSQGKGVYEQYF
- | TRBJ2-4 | TRBV21-1 | 14 | - | TGTGCCAGCAGCACCCGGGACAGCAAAAACATTCAGTACTTC | CASSTRDSKNIQYF
many | TRBJ2-1 | TRBV7-2 | 16 | TRBD2 | TGTGCCAGCAGCTTAGAGGCTAGCGGGGGCTGGGGTGAGCAGTTCTTC | CASSLEASGGWGEQFF
- | TRBJ1-2 | TRBV30 | 13 | - | TGTGCCTGGACCGACGACGGGGTAGCTGGCTACACCTTC | CAWTDDGVAGYTF
once | TRBJ2-1 | TRBV12-3/TRBV12-4 | 14 | - | TGCTGCTCCTGGGGCCAGGCTCCGGGCTATGAGCAGTTCTTC | CCSWGQAPGYEQFF
many | TRBJ2-5 | TRBV7-2 | 13 | - | TGTGCCAGCAGCTTTTACCGCGGTGAGACCCAGTACTTC | CASSFYRGETQYF
many | TRBJ1-1 | TRBV5-1 | 15 | TRBD1 | TGCGCCAGCAGCTTGGGAGGGGGCGCCCACACTGAAGCTTTCTTT | CASSLGGGAHTEAFF
few | TRBJ1-2 | TRBV20-1 | 14 | - | TGCAGTGCTAGGCGAACAGGGTCCGGCTATGGCTACACCTTC | CSARRTGSGYGYTF
- | TRBJ1-1 | TRBV20-1 | 12 | TRBD1 | TGCAGTGCTAGCCAGGGGGCGGGTGAAGCTTTCTTT | CSASQGAGEAFF
- | TRBJ2-3 | TRBV7-8 | 19 | - | TGTGCCAGCAGCTTAGGCGGGTTTGATGGCAGGTTGTTCACAGATACGCAGTATTTT | CASSLGGFDGRLFTDTQYF
- | TRBJ2-5 | TRBV12-3/TRBV12-4 | 16 | - | TGTGCCAGCAGTTCAAGGGGGGAAAGCGCCCAAGAGACCCAGTACTTC | CASSSRGESAQETQYF
- | TRBJ2-1 | TRBV6-1 | 13 | TRBD2 | TGTGCCAGCATCGCTAGCGGACACAATGAGCAGTTCTTC | CASIASGHNEQFF
few | TRBJ1-5 | TRBV6-2/TRBV6-3 | 15 | - | TGTGCCAGCAGCCCTGGCGACAGCCTCAATCAGCCCCAGCATTTT | CASSPGDSLNQPQHF
few | TRBJ2-6 | TRBV24-1 | 16 | - | TGTGCCACCAGTGATACCCGGGGGATTGGGGCCAACGTCCTGACTTTC | CATSDTRGIGANVLTF
many | TRBJ2-1 | TRBV11-2 | 14 | - | TGTGCCAGCAGCTTAAATGCGGGAATCAATGAGCAGTTCTTC | CASSLNAGINEQFF